The source of this T cell receptor beta chain is a study of blood T cells in healthy people across ages. Study results and limitations: Donor CMV status, an unknown factor, possibly confounded changes in expanded clonotypes.

The draw of peripheral blood yielded approximately 10 milliliters from each donor. Each sample yielded at least 6 million isolated PBMCs. Germline CDR1 is SGHRS and CDR2 is YFSETQ. This CDR3 is built from 14 residues. V lost 6 bases, J lost 6 bases, and 17 bases lay in between. Alongside a J-beta primer mix, a sample-barcoded 5' primer served in a second PCR lasting 7 to 11 cycles. Unique molecular identifiers of 12 random nucleotides labeled each cDNA. TCRdb analysed the 5' RACE reads with MiXCR anew, one entry per CDR3 protein. Among about 1.5 million distinct CDR3 sequences listed, 40% to 45% were seen once. This clonotype was counted between two and nine times. Its antigen remains unknown.

The V gene is TRBV5-1, the J gene TRBJ2-3; perhaps TRBD1 as D (5 bases). The sample taken for sequencing was blood. The TCR originated in a woman between 18 and 30 years old in good health. As DNA, the CDR3 is TGCGCCAGCATGATTGGGCAGGGATATGATACGCAGTATTTT. Its translation: CASMIGQGYDTQYF. The full variable domain, completed using reference TRBV5-1 and TRBJ2-3, is KAGVTQTPRYLIKTRGQQVTLSCSPISGHRSVSWYQQTPGQGLQFLFEYFSETQRNKGNFPGRFSGRQFSNSRSEMNVSTLELGDSALYLCASMIGQGYDTQYFGPGTRLTVL.